The clone carrying this T cell receptor (beta chain) has a count of ten or more. Its antigen is still unknown. The CDR3 length is 13 residues. CDR1 is SGHRS, CDR2 YFSETQ, per germline. V was clipped by 0 bases and J by 3 bases, with 7 bases between them. These data originate in a study of T-cell memory formation after mild COVID-19. Overall study results and limits: The study detected some responding clones in pre-infection memory, suggesting cross-reactive memory joined.

Each CDR3 protein gets one entry after TCRdb re-called the 5' RACE reads with MiXCR. This table has fewer than 700,000 distinct CDR3 sequences, 20% to 25% appearing once. The sample taken for sequencing was PBMCs or a T cell subset sorted from them (not recorded which). The receptor was derived from an adult woman who had mild COVID-19 (a few samples of this study predate the infection). Cell type and time point are not known. V usage is TRBV5-1 and J usage is TRBJ2-7, with D possibly called TRBD1 or TRBD2 (5 bases each). The CDR3 loop reads CASSLGGNYEQYF. The CDR3 bases are TGCGCCAGCAGCTTGGGGGGGAACTACGAGCAGTACTTC.